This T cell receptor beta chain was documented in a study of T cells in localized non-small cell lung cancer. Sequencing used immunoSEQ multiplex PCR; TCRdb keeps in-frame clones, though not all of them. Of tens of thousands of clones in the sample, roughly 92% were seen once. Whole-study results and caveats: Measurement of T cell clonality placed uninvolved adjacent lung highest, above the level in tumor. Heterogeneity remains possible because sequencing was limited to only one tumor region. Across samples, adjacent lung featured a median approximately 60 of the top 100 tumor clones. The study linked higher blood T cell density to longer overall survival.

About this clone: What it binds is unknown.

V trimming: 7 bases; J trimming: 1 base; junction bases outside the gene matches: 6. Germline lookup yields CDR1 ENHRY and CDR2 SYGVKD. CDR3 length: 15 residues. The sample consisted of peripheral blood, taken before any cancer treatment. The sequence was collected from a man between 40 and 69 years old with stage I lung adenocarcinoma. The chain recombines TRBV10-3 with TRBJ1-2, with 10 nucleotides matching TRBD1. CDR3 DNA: TGTGCCATCACCCGGGACAGGGGAGGTAACTATGGCTACACCTTC. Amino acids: CAITRDRGGNYGYTF.